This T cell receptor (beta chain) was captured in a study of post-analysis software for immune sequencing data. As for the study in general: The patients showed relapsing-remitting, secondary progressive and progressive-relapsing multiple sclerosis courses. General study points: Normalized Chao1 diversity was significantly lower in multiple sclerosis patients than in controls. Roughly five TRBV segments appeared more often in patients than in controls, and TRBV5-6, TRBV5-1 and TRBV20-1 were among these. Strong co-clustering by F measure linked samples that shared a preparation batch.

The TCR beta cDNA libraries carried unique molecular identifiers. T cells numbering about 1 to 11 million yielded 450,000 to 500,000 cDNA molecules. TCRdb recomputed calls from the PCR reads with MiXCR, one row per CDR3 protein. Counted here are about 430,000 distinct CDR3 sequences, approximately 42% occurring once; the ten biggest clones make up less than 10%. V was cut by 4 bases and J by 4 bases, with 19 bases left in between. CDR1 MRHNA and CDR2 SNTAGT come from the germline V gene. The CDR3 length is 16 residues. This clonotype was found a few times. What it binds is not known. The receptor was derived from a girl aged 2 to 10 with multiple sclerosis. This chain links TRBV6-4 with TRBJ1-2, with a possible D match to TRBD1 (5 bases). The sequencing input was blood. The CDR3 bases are TGTGCCAGCAGTGTCCAGGGCTACTCGTCGGTCTATGGCTACACCTTC. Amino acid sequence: CASSVQGYSSVYGYTF.